These 23 T cell receptor beta chains share one sample of origin, sequenced in a study of B cell selection in AIRE deficiency (dated by TCRdb to between 2018 and 2021). Library construction relied on the immunoSEQ multiplex PCR assay. Entries here come from immuneACCESS through TCRdb and include only in-frame sequences with V and J called. Some clones fail to appear in such tables; in the studies checked, an unresolved V gene covers under half of the shortfall, and the cause of the remainder is unknown. The sample table holds tens of thousands of clones, of which over 90% were seen once. 1.4% of the sample comes from the top ten. CD4+CD25hiCD127low/negative cells were sorted as the regulatory T cell population. Sequenced sample: CD4+CD25+ Tregs sorted from PBMCs. The receptors were gathered from a human donor in good health.

The chain links TRBV6-6 to TRBJ2-4; tentatively, D is TRBD2 (6 bases). CDR1 is MNHNY, CDR2 SVGAGI, per germline (reference sequence). The CDR3 covers 14 residues. Trimming left V 6 bases short and J 7 bases short, with 16 bases between. CDR3 sequence reads: CASRPTSPENIQYF. For the CDR3, the DNA is TGTGCCAGCAGACCCACTAGCCCGGAGAACATTCAGTACTTC.

The chain uses TRBV19 and TRBJ2-1; perhaps TRBD1 as D (6 bases). V lost 7 bases to trimming and J lost 6 bases, with 13 bases between them. The germline V gene has CDR1 LNHDA and CDR2 SQIVND (reference sequence). This CDR3 has 13 amino acids. The CDR3, as DNA: TGTGCCAGTAAACAGGGTATAGGCAATGAGCAGTTCTTC. Translating it yields CASKQGIGNEQFF.

The gene calls are TRBV19 and TRBJ2-1; 9 positions match TRBD2. The CDR3 has 17 residues. The J segment lost 2 bases and the V segment lost 0 bases, leaving 5 bases of the junction unmatched. Germline CDR1 reads LNHDA; CDR2 reads SQIVND (reference sequence). The CDR3: CASSIDTPSGTYNEQFF. As DNA, the CDR3 is TGTGCCAGTAGTATAGATACGCCTAGCGGGACCTACAATGAGCAGTTCTTC. Full variable domain (remainder filled in from reference TRBV19 and TRBJ2-1): DGGITQSPKYLFRKEGQNVTLSCEQNLNHDAMYWYRQDPGQGLRLIYYSQIVNDFQKGDIAEGYSVSREKKESFPLTVTSAQKNPTAFYLCASSIDTPSGTYNEQFFGPGTRLTVL.

The chain uses TRBV7-3 and TRBJ1-1; D uncertain. The germline gives CDR1 SGHTA, CDR2 FQGTGA. Trimming removed 5 bases from V and 8 bases from J, with 15 bases in between. This CDR3 has 13 amino acids. CDR3 amino acids: CASSPNEGLEAFF. The CDR3 DNA reads TGTGCCAGCAGCCCAAACGAGGGCTTAGAAGCTTTCTTT.

V is TRBV5-4 and J is TRBJ2-5; 12 positions agree with TRBD1. The germline gives CDR1 SGHNT, CDR2 YYREEE (reference sequence). The trim removed 9 bases at V and 5 bases at J, leaving 20 bases unmatched. This CDR3 region has 18 residues. The CDR3: CATTIKLGTGGLGETQYF. CDR3 bases: TGTGCCACCACAATAAAACTCGGGACAGGGGGCTTGGGGGAGACCCAGTACTTC.

This rearrangement joins TRBV5-6 to TRBJ2-1; D is ambiguous. This CDR3 contains 15 residues. V was cut by 2 bases and J by 5 bases, with 14 bases left in between. Germline V lookup: CDR1 SGHDT, CDR2 YYEEEE. CDR3 in DNA: TGTGCCAGCAGCTTCGGACCGGCATTGGACAATGAGCAGTTCTTC. This encodes CASSFGPALDNEQFF. The variable domain in full, completed from reference TRBV5-6 and TRBJ2-1, reads DAGVTQSPTHLIKTRGQQVTLRCSPKSGHDTVSWYQQALGQGPQFIFQYYEEEERQRGNFPDRFSGHQFPNYSSELNVNALLLGDSALYLCASSFGPALDNEQFFGPGTRLTVL.

The chain is built from TRBV6-9 and TRBJ2-7; 8 bases match TRBD2. The CDR3 extends over 13 amino acids. The V segment lost 6 bases and the J segment 7 bases; nucleotides outside the gene matches: 8. Germline CDR1 MNHGY, CDR2 SVAAGI. CDR3 loop: CASRLRGGREQYF. DNA of the CDR3: TGTGCCAGCAGGCTACGGGGGGGCAGGGAGCAGTACTTC.

The V gene is TRBV10-3, the J gene TRBJ2-1, with D possibly matching TRBD1 (5 bases). Trimming removed 2 bases at V and 6 bases at J, with 8 bases between. Germline V gene data show CDR1 as ENHRY and CDR2 as SYGVKD. This CDR3 spans 13 amino acids. The DNA for the CDR3 is TGTGCCATCAGTGAGACAGGCCGCAATGAGCAGTTCTTC. The encoded protein is CAISETGRNEQFF.

V usage is TRBV7-9 and J usage is TRBJ1-1, with a possible D match to TRBD1 (6 bases). Trimming removed 1 base at V and 1 base at J, with 13 bases between. The V gene's germline CDR1 is SEHNR and CDR2 FQNEAQ (reference sequence). The CDR3 extends over 16 amino acids. Written as DNA, the CDR3 is TGTGCCAGCAGCTTAGAGCCAGGGGCGAGGAACACTGAAGCTTTCTTT. Residues: CASSLEPGARNTEAFF.

As to this clone: The same CDR3 also results from other DNA sequences found in this sample. This chain uses TRBV18 with TRBJ2-4; 9 bases fit TRBD2. CDR1 and CDR2 (germline): KGHSH, LQKENI. The CDR3 spans 16 residues. V lost 6 bases and J lost 2; bases outside the gene matches: 8. CDR3 nucleotide sequence: TGTGCCAGCTCGGCGGCCGGGACTAGCACCAAAAACATTCAGTACTTC. Amino acid sequence: CASSAAGTSTKNIQYF.

This clone was recorded once. This sequence joins TRBV11-1 and TRBJ1-2, with TRBD1 identical over 8 bases. The J segment lost 8 bases and the V segment lost 5 bases, leaving 13 bases of the junction unmatched. The CDR3 contains 15 residues. The germline gives CDR1 SGHAT, CDR2 FQDESV (reference sequence). The CDR3 here is CASSEAGQEKRGYTF. In DNA, the CDR3 is TGTGCCAGCAGCGAAGCGGGACAGGAGAAAAGGGGCTACACCTTC.

V and J are TRBV6-6 and TRBJ2-5; tentatively, D is TRBD2 (6 bases). Deletions cut 0 bases from V and 5 bases from J, with 10 bases between. Germline V gene sequence: CDR1 MNHNY, CDR2 SVGAGI (reference sequence). The CDR3 is 14 amino acids. CDR3 residues: CASSYSAGRETQYF. The CDR3 nucleotides read TGTGCCAGCAGTTACTCAGCAGGGAGGGAGACCCAGTACTTC.

CDR3 nucleotide sequence: TGTGCCAGCAGCCCGGGTGGGGCAATAAGAGATACGCAGTATTTT. Translation gives CASSPGGAIRDTQYF. The gene calls are TRBV11-2 and TRBJ2-3; D may be TRBD1 (5 bases). Germline CDR1 and CDR2: SGHAT and FQNNGV. This CDR3 is 15 amino acids long. Trimming pared 5 bases from V and 5 bases from J, leaving 17 bases between.

The chain links TRBV29-1 to TRBJ1-2; 8 bases agree with TRBD1. The CDR3 is made up of 12 amino acids. With V trimmed by 6 bases and J by 4 bases, 4 bases remained unmatched. In germline, CDR1 is SQVTM, CDR2 ANQGSEA. The CDR3 protein is CSVDTGGYGYTF. The CDR3 DNA follows: TGCAGCGTGGATACAGGGGGCTATGGCTACACCTTC. Complete variable domain (other parts from reference TRBV29-1 and TRBJ1-2): SAVISQKPSRDICQRGTSLTIQCQVDSQVTMMFWYRQQPGQSLTLIATANQGSEATYESGFVIDKFPISRPNLTFSTLTVSNMSPEDSSIYLCSVDTGGYGYTFGSGTRLTVV.

The gene calls are TRBV5-1 and TRBJ1-4; D gene unclear. Germline V gene lookup returns CDR1 SGHRS and CDR2 YFSETQ. V lost 0 bases to trimming and J lost 8 bases, with 11 bases between them. The CDR3 has 14 residues. The CDR3 protein is CASSLATLGEKLFF. Here the CDR3 DNA reads TGCGCCAGCAGCTTGGCCACACTCGGGGAAAAACTGTTTTTT.

V and J are TRBV7-9 and TRBJ1-3, with D possibly being TRBD1 (5 bases). This CDR3 has 13 residues. CDR1 is SEHNR, CDR2 FQNEAQ, per germline (reference sequence). V shed 8 bases and J shed 2 bases, with 10 bases lying between them. The CDR3 here is CASHRGAGNTIYF. The CDR3 nucleotides are TGTGCCAGCCATCGAGGGGCTGGAAACACCATATATTTT.

CDR3 in amino acids: CASSPRTGESEQYF. The CDR3 DNA is TGCGCCAGCAGCCCAAGGACAGGGGAGAGCGAGCAGTACTTC. The chain employs TRBV5-1 and TRBJ2-7, with 9 bases matching TRBD1. Germline V gene lookup returns CDR1 SGHRS and CDR2 YFSETQ. The V gene end was trimmed by 4 bases and the J gene end by 6 bases; junction bases not matched to a gene: 8. CDR3 length: 14 residues. Looking up the rest from reference TRBV5-1 and TRBJ2-7 gives the full variable domain: KAGVTQTPRYLIKTRGQQVTLSCSPISGHRSVSWYQQTPGQGLQFLFEYFSETQRNKGNFPGRFSGRQFSNSRSEMNVSTLELGDSALYLCASSPRTGESEQYFGPGTRLTVT.

This rearrangement joins TRBV9 to TRBJ2-3, with a tentative D call TRBD1 (5 bases). The germline gives CDR1 SGDLS, CDR2 YYNGEE. V was pared by 7 bases and J by 2 bases, with 11 bases between. The CDR3 sequence is 13 residues long. DNA for the CDR3: TGTGCCAGCGGGGCCAGGGCCACAGATACGCAGTATTTT. This gives the protein CASGARATDTQYF.

The rearrangement joins TRBV21-1 to TRBJ2-1; TRBD1 is the table's D call, not checked against the DNA. TRBV21-1 is tagged as a pseudogene. The CDR3 totals 16 residues. The CDR3 protein is CASSKRGQGAYNEQFF. CDR3 in DNA: TGTGCCAGCAGCAAAAGGGGTCAGGGGGCTTACAATGAGCAGTTCTTC.

The chain has TRBV6-5 and TRBJ1-2; a possible D gene is TRBD1 (5 bases). This CDR3 spans 14 amino acids. V lost 6 bases, J lost 3 bases, and 14 bases lay in between. The germline V gene encodes CDR1 MNHEY and CDR2 SVGAGI. Written as DNA, the CDR3 is TGTGCCAGCAGAAAATCCCAGGGTGACTATGGCTACACCTTC. As protein: CASRKSQGDYGYTF.

The chain recombines TRBV7-2 with TRBJ2-3; TRBD1 might be the D (5 bases). The CDR3 is 16 amino acids. CDR1 and CDR2 from the germline V gene are SGHTA and FQGNSA. V was pared by 1 base and J by 7 bases, with 18 bases between. This CDR3 reads CASSLVNMVSGHTQYF. The CDR3 DNA sequence: TGTGCCAGCAGCTTAGTAAATATGGTATCAGGGCATACGCAGTATTTT. Complete variable domain (other parts from reference TRBV7-2 and TRBJ2-3): GAGVSQSPSNKVTEKGKDVELRCDPISGHTALYWYRQSLGQGLEFLIYFQGNSAPDKSGLPSDRFSAERTGGSVSTLTIQRTQQEDSAVYLCASSLVNMVSGHTQYFGPGTRLTVL.

The V call is TRBV5-6, the J call TRBJ2-5; TRBD2 aligns across 14 bases. Germline CDR1 reads SGHDT; CDR2 reads YYEEEE. With 4 bases clipped from V and 0 bases from J, the junction kept 8 bases outside the gene matches. CDR3 length equals 18 residues. The CDR3 region has the DNA TGTGCCAGCAGCCCTACGACTAGCGGGGGGGAGTACCAAGAGACCCAGTACTTC. This sequence encodes CASSPTTSGGEYQETQYF. The full variable domain, with the rest looked up from reference TRBV5-6 and TRBJ2-5, is DAGVTQSPTHLIKTRGQQVTLRCSPKSGHDTVSWYQQALGQGPQFIFQYYEEEERQRGNFPDRFSGHQFPNYSSELNVNALLLGDSALYLCASSPTTSGGEYQETQYFGPGTRLLVL.

V is TRBV10-1 and J is TRBJ2-3; 9 bases are shared with TRBD2. This CDR3 region has 15 residues. Germline trimming cut 3 bases from V and 3 bases from J; bases unmatched to any gene: 4. CDR1 is WNHNN, CDR2 SYGVQD, per germline (reference sequence). CDR3 nucleotide sequence: TGCGCCAGCAGTGATAGACTAGCGGCTACAGATACGCAGTATTTT. Protein product: CASSDRLAATDTQYF.